This T cell receptor (beta chain) is from a study of shared clonotypes between healthy human individuals. The germline V gene encodes CDR1 LNHDA and CDR2 SQIVND (reference sequence). Trimming stripped 1 base from V and 2 bases from J, with 9 bases between. The length of the CDR3 is 14 residues. Comments on this clone: Its antigen is currently unknown.

TCRdb keeps only in-frame clones here, not all; method: immunoSEQ multiplex PCR. The sample lists about 700,000 clones; under 95% were seen once. It was CD45RO-negative cells, positively selected for CCR7, that made up naive CD8 cells, with terminally differentiated effector memory CD45RA+ cells excluded. Study-wide results and caveats: Clonotypes shared by all four donors outscored non-shared clonotypes in generation probability. Of the naive CD4 clonotypes, roughly 5.2% were shared across a few donors.

This receptor was obtained from a man aged 25 to 40 in good health. This chain links TRBV19 with TRBJ2-7, with D possibly TRBD2 on 5 matching bases. The sample comprised naive CD8+ T cells sorted from blood. In DNA form, the CDR3 reads TGTGCCAGTAGTATAGTTGGGAGCGCCTACGAGCAGTACTTC. Translated: CASSIVGSAYEQYF.